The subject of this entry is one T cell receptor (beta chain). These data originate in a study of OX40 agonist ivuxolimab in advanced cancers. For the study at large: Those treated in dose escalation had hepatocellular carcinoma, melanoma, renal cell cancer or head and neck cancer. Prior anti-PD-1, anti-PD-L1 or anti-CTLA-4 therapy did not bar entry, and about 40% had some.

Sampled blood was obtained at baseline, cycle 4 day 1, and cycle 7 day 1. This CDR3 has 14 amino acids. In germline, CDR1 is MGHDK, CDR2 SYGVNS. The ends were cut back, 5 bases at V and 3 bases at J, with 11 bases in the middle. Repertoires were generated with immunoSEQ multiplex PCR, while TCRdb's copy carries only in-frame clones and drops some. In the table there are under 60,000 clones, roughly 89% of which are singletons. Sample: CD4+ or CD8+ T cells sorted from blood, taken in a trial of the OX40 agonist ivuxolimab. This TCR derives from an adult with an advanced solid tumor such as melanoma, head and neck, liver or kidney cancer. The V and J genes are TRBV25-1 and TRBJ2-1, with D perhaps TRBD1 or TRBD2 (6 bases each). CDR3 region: CASSWGAVYNEQFF. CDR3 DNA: TGTGCCAGCAGTTGGGGGGCTGTCTACAATGAGCAGTTCTTC.